Listed below are T cell receptor beta chains from one sample, sequenced in a study of blood T cell repertoires in COVID-19. Sequencing was performed with immunoSEQ multiplex PCR; in TCRdb, only in-frame clones are kept and a portion is missing. In the table there are 160,000 or so clones, approximately 90% of which are singletons. Sequenced sample: peripheral blood. These receptors originate from a woman aged 45-59 years with acute or convalescent COVID-19. The CDR3 runs from the conserved cysteine through the conserved F or W. A D gene is named only where the DNA matches it firmly. Only some rows state a clone size, as once, few, many or a class for expanded clones.

clone_size: -
v_call: TRBV5-6
j_call: TRBJ2-7
d_call: -
cdr3_aa: CASSPWGPWKQYF
cdr3_nt: TGTGCCAGCAGCCCATGGGGGCCCTGGAAGCAGTACTTC

clone_size: -
v_call: TRBV5-1
j_call: TRBJ2-3
d_call: -
cdr3_aa: CASSLSGKMIDTQYF
cdr3_nt: TGCGCCAGCAGCTTGTCAGGGAAAATGATCGATACGCAGTATTTT

clone_size: -
v_call: TRBV5-8
j_call: TRBJ1-2
d_call: TRBD1
cdr3_aa: CASSLRRTGASGYTF
cdr3_nt: TGTGCCAGCAGCCTTCGTAGGACAGGGGCTTCTGGCTACACCTTC

clone_size: -
v_call: TRBV20-1
j_call: TRBJ2-3
d_call: TRBD2
cdr3_aa: CSASNSGPDTQYF
cdr3_nt: TGCAGTGCTAGTAATAGCGGGCCAGATACGCAGTATTTT

clone_size: -
v_call: TRBV6-2/TRBV6-3
j_call: TRBJ2-7
d_call: TRBD1
cdr3_aa: CASSYSIGGVYEQYF
cdr3_nt: TGTGCCAGCAGTTACTCAATAGGGGGCGTCTACGAGCAGTACTTC

clone_size: -
v_call: TRBV7-2
j_call: TRBJ2-1
d_call: TRBD2
cdr3_aa: CASGPGTSTYNEQFF
cdr3_nt: TGTGCCAGCGGGCCCGGGACTAGTACCTACAATGAGCAGTTCTTC

clone_size: -
v_call: TRBV3-1/TRBV3-2
j_call: TRBJ1-2
d_call: TRBD1
cdr3_aa: CASSQADRVRGGYTF
cdr3_nt: TGTGCCAGCAGCCAGGCCGACAGGGTGAGAGGTGGCTACACCTTC

clone_size: -
v_call: TRBV20-1
j_call: TRBJ2-1
d_call: -
cdr3_aa: CSARTNEQFF
cdr3_nt: TGCAGTGCTAGGACAAATGAGCAGTTCTTC

clone_size: -
v_call: TRBV18
j_call: TRBJ1-1
d_call: -
cdr3_aa: CASSPTGLNEAFF
cdr3_nt: TGTGCCAGCTCACCAACAGGGCTGAATGAAGCTTTCTTT

clone_size: once
v_call: TRBV7-2
j_call: TRBJ1-1
d_call: -
cdr3_aa: CASSLGTRYTEAFF
cdr3_nt: TGTGCCAGCAGCCTTGGGACACGATACACTGAAGCTTTCTTT

clone_size: -
v_call: TRBV19
j_call: TRBJ1-1
d_call: -
cdr3_aa: CASSIFGEIMAFF
cdr3_nt: TGTGCCAGTAGTATCTTCGGGGAGATTATGGCTTTCTTT

clone_size: once
v_call: TRBV12-3/TRBV12-4
j_call: TRBJ1-2
d_call: -
cdr3_aa: CASSWASYGYTF
cdr3_nt: TGTGCCAGCAGTTGGGCCTCCTATGGCTACACCTTC